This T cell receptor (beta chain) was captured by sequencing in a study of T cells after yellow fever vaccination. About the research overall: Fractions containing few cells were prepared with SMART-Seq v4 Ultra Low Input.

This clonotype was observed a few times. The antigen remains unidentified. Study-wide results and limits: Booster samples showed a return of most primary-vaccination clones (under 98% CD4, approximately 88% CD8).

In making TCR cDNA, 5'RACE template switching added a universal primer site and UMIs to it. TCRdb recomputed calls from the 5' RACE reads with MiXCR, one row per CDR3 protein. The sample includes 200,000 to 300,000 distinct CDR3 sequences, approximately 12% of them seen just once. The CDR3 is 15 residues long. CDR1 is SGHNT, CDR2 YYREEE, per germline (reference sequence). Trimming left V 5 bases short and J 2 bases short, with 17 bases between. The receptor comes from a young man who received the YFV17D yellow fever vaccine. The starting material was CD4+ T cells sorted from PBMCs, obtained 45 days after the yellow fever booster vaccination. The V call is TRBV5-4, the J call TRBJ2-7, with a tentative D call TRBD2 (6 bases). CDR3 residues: CASRVWRLGTYEQYF. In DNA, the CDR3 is TGTGCCAGCAGAGTGTGGAGACTAGGGACCTACGAGCAGTACTTC.